A selection of T cell receptor beta chains follows, all from one sample in a study of glioma-infiltrating T cells after dendritic cell vaccination. Profiled with immunoSEQ multiplex PCR; TCRdb holds only in-frame clones, not every one. This sample has tens of thousands of clones; around 85% occur once, and the top ten carry approximately 8%. Sequencing used blood, obtained after dendritic cell vaccination. The origin of the receptors is a human donor with glioblastoma. Each CDR3 is given with its conserved first and last residue.

v_gene | CDR3aa
TRBV29-1 | CSVLTGFIDHPTYEQYF
TRBV30 | CAWSSGTGGNNEQFF
TRBV5-8 | CASSRSRFGGNQPQHF
TRBV27 | CASSLPSGGWDTQYF
TRBV5-1 | CASSPRQGAYEQYF
TRBV7-6 | CASSLVEGSYNEQFF
TRBV19 | CASTSGRRDTQYF
TRBV9 | CASSVGLTPPNEKLFF
TRBV5-4 | CASSIREWNEKLFF
TRBV2 | CASRRTDRGPDEQYF
TRBV7-9 | CASSLGTDYGYTF
TRBV7-2 | CASSTRQGPNTEAFF
TRBV5-1 | CASSPGARDYGYTF
TRBV27 | CASSSLAIGQSQETQYF
TRBV29-1 | CSVDWTGELFF
TRBV30 | CAFSPPGLGNTIYF
TRBV5-1 | CASSLDTSGGYNEQFF
TRBV7-6 | CASSLVGGASNNEQFF
TRBV7-9 | CASARGTTLGNQPQHF
TRBV7-2 | CASRLSASGTSYEQYF
TRBV7-6 | CASSSQSGGSSYEQYF
TRBV2 | CASSAPRRGQGRDEQYF
TRBV30 | CAWSTTTTGAYGYTF
TRBV5-5 | CASSFPGSETPTSYEQYF
TRBV5-1 | CASSLGAGGTGGVSSPLHF
TRBV6-1 | CASSVFLVGETQYF
TRBV15 | CATSSPLVLKLFF
TRBV25-1 | CASSESGSSYNEQFF
TRBV9 | CASSVEGLGGRRTSTDTQYF
TRBV5-4 | CASSIPAKNIQYF
TRBV6-1 | CASRFLQGTYGYTF
TRBV18 | CASSRSVATNEKLFF
TRBV4-1 | CASSQANPSYEQYF
TRBV7-8 | CASSLMGALSNQPQHF
TRBV19 | CASSQTGYANTGELFF
TRBV4-2 | CASSQGVRETQYF
TRBV4-1 | CASSPTTSGSFYEQYF
TRBV9 | CASSVEGGGLSGNTIYF
TRBV5-1 | CASSLDRPYGYTF
TRBV4-1 | CASTGLAADTQYF
TRBV7-2 | CASSLAGGLGNTEAFF
TRBV19 | CASSTAVVAGTDTQYF
TRBV29-1 | CSGRGQGADTGELFF
TRBV11-3 | CASSLGGQDEQYF
TRBV7-9 | CASSSDRGKDSEQFF
TRBV5-4 | CASSAGTSGLLGFGELFF
TRBV29-1 | CSVETGEDYGYTF
TRBV19 | CASSIDPDRGPTEAFF
TRBV5-4 | CASSRGGGQSGYGYTF
TRBV5-4 | CASSLGAGALYEQYF
TRBV5-1 | CASSGTGTGTPYEQYF
TRBV7-3 | CASSSGLAGADTQYF
TRBV7-9 | CASSLEQGKSYEQYF
TRBV5-6 | CASSAGTGPWNGYTF
TRBV7-3 | CASSLVRKGDTDTQYF
TRBV6-5 | CASSSGGEVTEAFF
TRBV27 | CASSATGTQSIYNEQFF